Ten or more counts support the clone carrying this T cell receptor beta chain. The CDR3 is 14 amino acids. Germline V CDR1 and CDR2: DFQATT, SNEGSKA (reference sequence). Trimming left V 5 bases short and J 1 base short, with 14 bases between. This sample was taken from a study of Graves' ophthalmopathy and Graves' hyperthyroidism. TCR beta CDR3 amplification used RNA transcripts. An opening RT-PCR round employed HTBI primers and preceded a second-round multiplex PCR. TCRdb re-analysed the multiplex PCR reads in MiXCR, keeping a single row per CDR3 protein. The repertoire holds 680,000 or so distinct CDR3 sequences, with 22% as singletons.

The chain joins TRBV20-1 to TRBJ1-1; TRBD1 is a possible D gene (5 bases). Sequenced sample: peripheral blood. The TCR originated in a woman aged 18 to 35 with stable Graves' hyperthyroidism. Some clones in this sample may be carry-over from other donors' samples. CDR3 loop: CSAAGAGGNTEAFF. Here the CDR3 DNA reads TGCAGTGCTGCTGGGGCAGGCGGGAACACTGAAGCTTTCTTT.